Listed below are T cell receptor beta chains from one sample, sequenced in a study of blood T cells in healthy people across ages. TCRdb passed the 5' RACE reads through MiXCR, listing each CDR3 protein once. Of approximately 800,000 distinct CDR3 sequences in the sample, around 34% are singletons; the top ten hold 10% to 15%. The sequenced material came from blood. Receptors originate from a man aged 18 to 30 in good health. Both conserved end residues are part of each CDR3. D genes are given only for firm matches. Expanded clones are given a class, and other clones once, few, many or no size at all.

CDR3: CASSPVSYDTQYF; DNA: TGTGCCAGCTCACCCGTAAGCTACGATACGCAGTATTTT; J: TRBJ2-3; D: .; V: TRBV18; size: few
CDR3: CAISDLLAGKETQYF; DNA: TGTGCCATCAGTGACTTATTGGCAGGGAAAGAGACCCAGTACTTC; J: TRBJ2-5; D: .; V: TRBV10-3; size: .
CDR3: CASSFRSNEQYF; DNA: TGTGCCAGCAGTTTTAGATCTAACGAGCAGTACTTC; J: TRBJ2-7; D: .; V: TRBV6-2/TRBV6-3; size: few
CDR3: CASSFGGAFYNEQFF; DNA: TGTGCCAGCAGTTTTGGGGGGGCTTTTTACAATGAGCAGTTCTTC; J: TRBJ2-1; D: .; V: TRBV6-5; size: few
CDR3: CASRPAGAGTEAFF; DNA: TGTGCCAGCCGCCCGGCAGGGGCAGGCACTGAAGCTTTCTTT; J: TRBJ1-1; D: .; V: TRBV9; size: .
CDR3: CSVEGVSLYGYTF; DNA: TGCAGCGTTGAAGGTGTCAGCTTATATGGCTACACCTTC; J: TRBJ1-2; D: .; V: TRBV29-1; size: few
CDR3: CASSPVLYEQYF; DNA: TGTGCCAGCAGCCCGGTCCTTTACGAGCAGTACTTC; J: TRBJ2-7; D: .; V: TRBV12-3/TRBV12-4; size: .
CDR3: CATSPSGATGANVLTF; DNA: TGTGCCACCTCCCCTAGCGGGGCGACTGGGGCCAACGTCCTGACTTTC; J: TRBJ2-6; D: TRBD2; V: TRBV10-3; size: many
CDR3: CASSLELGQGEQFF; DNA: TGTGCCAGCAGCTTGGAGTTAGGTCAAGGGGAGCAGTTCTTC; J: TRBJ2-1; D: .; V: TRBV5-6; size: .
CDR3: CASSYEAPRADTQYF; DNA: TGTGCCAGCAGTTACGAGGCCCCCAGGGCAGATACGCAGTATTTT; J: TRBJ2-3; D: .; V: TRBV6-5; size: .
CDR3: CASSPQRAGGTDTQYF; DNA: TGTGCCAGCAGTCCACAACGAGCGGGGGGCACAGATACGCAGTATTTT; J: TRBJ2-3; D: TRBD2; V: TRBV6-2/TRBV6-3; size: .
CDR3: CASSTDLEETQYF; DNA: TGTGCCAGCAGCACCGACCTAGAAGAGACCCAGTACTTC; J: TRBJ2-5; D: .; V: TRBV5-6; size: .
CDR3: CATRGADTEAFF; DNA: TGTGCCACAAGGGGCGCCGACACTGAAGCTTTCTTT; J: TRBJ1-1; D: .; V: TRBV10-3; size: .
CDR3: CASSRTADSQETQYF; DNA: TGTGCCAGCAGCCGGACGGCGGACAGCCAAGAGACCCAGTACTTC; J: TRBJ2-5; D: .; V: TRBV14; size: few
CDR3: CASSLAALNQPQHF; DNA: TGTGCCAGCAGTCTAGCGGCCCTTAATCAGCCCCAGCATTTT; J: TRBJ1-5; D: .; V: TRBV12-3/TRBV12-4; size: few
CDR3: CASSVVRPGELFF; DNA: TGTGCCAGCAGTGTGGTCCGGCCCGGGGAGCTGTTTTTT; J: TRBJ2-2; D: .; V: TRBV12-3/TRBV12-4; size: .
CDR3: CASSRVLAGGSDEQYF; DNA: TGCGCCAGCAGTCGCGTTTTAGCGGGGGGGTCGGATGAGCAGTACTTC; J: TRBJ2-5; D: TRBD2; V: TRBV4-3; size: few
CDR3: CASWIGGGELFF; DNA: TGTGCCAGCTGGATCGGAGGAGGGGAGCTGTTTTTT; J: TRBJ2-2; D: .; V: TRBV12-3/TRBV12-4; size: few
CDR3: CASSQDPWTDATNEKLFF; DNA: TGCGCCAGCAGCCAAGATCCCTGGACAGATGCAACTAATGAAAAACTGTTTTTT; J: TRBJ1-4; D: .; V: TRBV4-3; size: few
CDR3: CASSQEKGANYGYTF; DNA: TGTGCCAGCAGCCAAGAAAAGGGGGCCAACTATGGCTACACCTTC; J: TRBJ1-2; D: TRBD1; V: TRBV14; size: .
CDR3: CATSDLGQLKETQYF; DNA: TGTGCCACCAGTGATTTGGGGCAGCTTAAAGAGACCCAGTACTTC; J: TRBJ2-5; D: .; V: TRBV24-1; size: once
CDR3: CASSDPTGGNQPQHF; DNA: TGTGCCAGCAGCGACCCGACAGGGGGCAATCAGCCCCAGCATTTT; J: TRBJ1-5; D: TRBD1; V: TRBV4-2; size: .
CDR3: CASSHGQGKYF; DNA: TGTGCCAGCAGCCACGGACAGGGAAAGTACTTC; J: TRBJ2-7; D: TRBD1; V: TRBV6-2/TRBV6-3; size: .
CDR3: CASSPRLLPSPLHF; DNA: TGCGCCAGCAGCCCACGACTACTACCTTCACCCCTCCACTTT; J: TRBJ1-6; D: .; V: TRBV5-1; size: few
CDR3: CTSSADLVSSNEQYF; DNA: TGTACCAGCAGTGCGGACCTTGTAAGCTCCAACGAGCAGTACTTC; J: TRBJ2-7; D: .; V: TRBV12-3/TRBV12-4; size: .
CDR3: CASSYSVFGGGAIQYF; DNA: TGTGCCAGCAGTTACTCCGTTTTTGGGGGGGGTGCCATTCAGTACTTC; J: TRBJ2-4; D: TRBD2; V: TRBV6-5; size: .
CDR3: CSVAEGGRDIQYF; DNA: TGCAGCGTTGCAGAGGGGGGAAGGGACATTCAGTACTTC; J: TRBJ2-4; D: .; V: TRBV29-1; size: many
CDR3: CASSDRNEQFF; DNA: TGTGCCAGCAGCGATCGGAATGAGCAGTTCTTC; J: TRBJ2-1; D: .; V: TRBV9; size: many
CDR3: CASRDGTDSYGYTF; DNA: TGTGCCAGCAGGGACGGGACAGACTCCTATGGCTACACCTTC; J: TRBJ1-2; D: TRBD1; V: TRBV6-6; size: .
CDR3: CASSLAGHLDEQYF; DNA: TGCGCCAGCAGCTTGGCGGGCCATCTAGACGAGCAGTACTTC; J: TRBJ2-7; D: .; V: TRBV5-1; size: many
CDR3: CASSGQGSNTEAFF; DNA: TGTGCCAGCAGCGGACAGGGGTCGAACACTGAAGCTTTCTTT; J: TRBJ1-1; D: TRBD1; V: TRBV9; size: .
CDR3: CASRTGPPNTQYF; DNA: TGTGCCAGCAGGACAGGACCCCCAAATACGCAGTATTTT; J: TRBJ2-3; D: .; V: TRBV12-3/TRBV12-4; size: many
CDR3: CASSNREEGVRETQYF; DNA: TGTGCCAGCAGCAACCGCGAGGAGGGCGTCAGAGAGACCCAGTACTTC; J: TRBJ2-5; D: .; V: TRBV9; size: .
CDR3: CSRGGASGGDTQYF; DNA: TGTTCCCGCGGGGGGGCTAGTGGGGGAGATACGCAGTATTTT; J: TRBJ2-3; D: TRBD2; V: TRBV2; size: few
CDR3: CASSWRPGRSSYEQYF; DNA: TGTGCCAGCAGCTGGAGACCGGGACGGAGCTCCTACGAGCAGTACTTC; J: TRBJ2-7; D: .; V: TRBV5-8; size: few